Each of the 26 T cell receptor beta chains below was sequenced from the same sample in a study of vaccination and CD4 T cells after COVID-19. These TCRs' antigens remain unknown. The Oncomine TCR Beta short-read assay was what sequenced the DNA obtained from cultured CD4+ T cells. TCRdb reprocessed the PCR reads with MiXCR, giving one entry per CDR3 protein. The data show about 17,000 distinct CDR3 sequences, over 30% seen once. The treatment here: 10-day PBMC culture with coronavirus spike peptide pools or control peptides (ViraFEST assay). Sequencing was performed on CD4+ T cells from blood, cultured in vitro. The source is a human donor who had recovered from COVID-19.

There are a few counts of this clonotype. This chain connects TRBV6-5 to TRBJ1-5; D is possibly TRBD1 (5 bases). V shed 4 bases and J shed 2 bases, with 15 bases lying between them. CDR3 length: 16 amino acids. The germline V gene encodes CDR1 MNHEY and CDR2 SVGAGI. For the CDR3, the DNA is TGTGCCAGCAGTTCTAAGGGGAGAAAGGGCAATCAGCCCCAGCATTTT. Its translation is CASSSKGRKGNQPQHF.

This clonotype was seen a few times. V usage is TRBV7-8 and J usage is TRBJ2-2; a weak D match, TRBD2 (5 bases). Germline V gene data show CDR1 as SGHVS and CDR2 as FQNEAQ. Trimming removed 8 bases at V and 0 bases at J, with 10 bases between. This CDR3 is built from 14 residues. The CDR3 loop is CASFRGTNTGELFF. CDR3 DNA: TGTGCCAGCTTTCGAGGGACGAACACCGGGGAGCTGTTTTTT.

The DNA for the CDR3 is TGCGCCAGCAGCTCAACCGGGACAGGGGATGGCTACACCTTC. It codes for CASSSTGTGDGYTF. V gene TRBV5-1 combines with J gene TRBJ1-2; 10 bases agree with TRBD1. The CDR3 is 14 residues long. V trimming: 3 bases; J trimming: 6 bases; junction bases outside the gene matches: 5. Germline CDR1 and CDR2: SGHRS and YFSETQ.

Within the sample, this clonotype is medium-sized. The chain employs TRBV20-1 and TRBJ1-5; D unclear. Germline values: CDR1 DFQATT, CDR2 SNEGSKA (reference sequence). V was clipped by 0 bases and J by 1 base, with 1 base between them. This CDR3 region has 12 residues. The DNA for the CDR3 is TGCAGTGCTAGAGAAAGCAATCAGCCCCAGCATTTT. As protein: CSARESNQPQHF.

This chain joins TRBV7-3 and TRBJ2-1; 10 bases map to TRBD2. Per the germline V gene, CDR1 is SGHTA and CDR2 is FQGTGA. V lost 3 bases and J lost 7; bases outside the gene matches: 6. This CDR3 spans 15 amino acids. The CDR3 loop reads CASSLGLAGVNEQFF. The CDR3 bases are TGTGCCAGCAGCTTGGGGCTAGCGGGAGTGAATGAGCAGTTCTTC.

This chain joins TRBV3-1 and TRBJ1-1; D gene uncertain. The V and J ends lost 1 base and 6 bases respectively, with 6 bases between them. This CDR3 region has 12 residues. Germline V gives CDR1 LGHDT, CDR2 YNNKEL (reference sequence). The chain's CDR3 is CASSQGRSEAFF. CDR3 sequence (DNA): TGTGCCAGCAGCCAAGGACGTTCTGAAGCTTTCTTT.

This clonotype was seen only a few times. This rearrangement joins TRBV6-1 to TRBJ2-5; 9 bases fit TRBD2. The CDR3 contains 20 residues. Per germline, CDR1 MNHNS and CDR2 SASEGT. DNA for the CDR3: TGTAAAAGTCGCAGGGAGGGGACGGCGACTAGCGGCTTGTACCAAGAGACCCAGTACTTC. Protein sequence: CKSRREGTATSGLYQETQYF.

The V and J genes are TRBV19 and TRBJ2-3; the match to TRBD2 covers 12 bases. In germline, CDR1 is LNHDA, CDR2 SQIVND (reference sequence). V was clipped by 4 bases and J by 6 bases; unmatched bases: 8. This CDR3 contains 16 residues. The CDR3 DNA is TGTGCCAGTAGTACAGGGCAACTAGCGGGAGGCGATACGCAGTATTTT. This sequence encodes CASSTGQLAGGDTQYF.

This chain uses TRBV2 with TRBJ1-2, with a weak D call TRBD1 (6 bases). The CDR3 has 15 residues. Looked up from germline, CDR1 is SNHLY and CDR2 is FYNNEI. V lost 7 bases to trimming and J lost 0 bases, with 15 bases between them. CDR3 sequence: CASNMDRAANYGYTF. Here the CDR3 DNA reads TGTGCCAGCAATATGGACAGAGCAGCTAACTATGGCTACACCTTC.

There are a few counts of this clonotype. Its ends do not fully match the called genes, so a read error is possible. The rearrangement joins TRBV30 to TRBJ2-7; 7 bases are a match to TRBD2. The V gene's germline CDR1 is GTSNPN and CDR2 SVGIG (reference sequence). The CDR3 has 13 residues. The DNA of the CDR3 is TGTGCCTGCCGGAACTCCGGGGGAGGGCGTCTTAACTTC. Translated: CACRNSGGGRLNF. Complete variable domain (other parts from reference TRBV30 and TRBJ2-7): SQTIHQWPATLVQPVGSPLSLECTVEGTSNPNLYWYRQAAGRGLQLLFYSVGIGQISSEVPQNLSASRPQDRQFILSSKKLLLSDSGFYLCACRNSGGGRLNFGPGTRLTVT.

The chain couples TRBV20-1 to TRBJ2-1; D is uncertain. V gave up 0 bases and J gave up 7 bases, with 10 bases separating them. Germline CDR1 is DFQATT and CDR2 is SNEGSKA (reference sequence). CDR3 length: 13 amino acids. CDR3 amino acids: CSARDPTPNEQFF. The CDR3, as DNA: TGCAGTGCTAGAGATCCCACCCCTAATGAGCAGTTCTTC.

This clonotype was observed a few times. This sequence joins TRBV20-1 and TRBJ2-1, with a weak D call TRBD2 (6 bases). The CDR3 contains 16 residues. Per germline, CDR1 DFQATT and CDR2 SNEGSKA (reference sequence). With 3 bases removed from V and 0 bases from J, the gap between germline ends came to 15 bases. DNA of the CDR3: TGCAGTGCTAGCAATCTAGCGCCAAGCTCCTACAATGAGCAGTTCTTC. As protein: CSASNLAPSSYNEQFF.

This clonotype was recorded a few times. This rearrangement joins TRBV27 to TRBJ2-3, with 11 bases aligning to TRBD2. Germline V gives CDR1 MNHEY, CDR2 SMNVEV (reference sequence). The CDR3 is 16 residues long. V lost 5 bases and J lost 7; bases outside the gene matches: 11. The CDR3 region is CASSGLAGGSLNTQYF. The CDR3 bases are TGTGCCAGCAGTGGCCTAGCGGGAGGATCGTTAAATACGCAGTATTTT.

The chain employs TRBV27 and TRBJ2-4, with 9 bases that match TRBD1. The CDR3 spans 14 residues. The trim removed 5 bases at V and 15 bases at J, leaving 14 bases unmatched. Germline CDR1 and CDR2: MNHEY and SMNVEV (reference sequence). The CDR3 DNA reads TGTGCCAGCAGTACACAAGCCGGGACAGGGCTTCGGTACTTC. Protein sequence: CASSTQAGTGLRYF.

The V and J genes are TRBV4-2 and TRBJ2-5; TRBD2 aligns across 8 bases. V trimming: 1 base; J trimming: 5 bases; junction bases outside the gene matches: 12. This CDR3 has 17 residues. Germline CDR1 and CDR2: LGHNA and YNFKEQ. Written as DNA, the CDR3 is TGTGCCAGCAGCCAAGTGCTTGGACTAGCTTGGGGGGAGACCCAGTACTTC. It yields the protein CASSQVLGLAWGETQYF.

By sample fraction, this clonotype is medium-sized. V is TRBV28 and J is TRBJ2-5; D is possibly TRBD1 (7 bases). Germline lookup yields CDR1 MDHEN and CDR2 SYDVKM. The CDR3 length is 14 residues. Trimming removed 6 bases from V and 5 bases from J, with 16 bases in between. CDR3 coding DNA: TGTGCCAGCAGCACCACAGGGGCGGGGGAGACCCAGTACTTC. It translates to CASSTTGAGETQYF.

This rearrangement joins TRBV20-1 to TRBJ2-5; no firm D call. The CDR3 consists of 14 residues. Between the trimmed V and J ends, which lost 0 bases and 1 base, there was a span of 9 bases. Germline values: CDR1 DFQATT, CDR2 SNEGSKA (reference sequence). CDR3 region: CSARDPTSQETQYF. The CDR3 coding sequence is TGCAGTGCTAGAGATCCGACAAGCCAAGAGACCCAGTACTTC.

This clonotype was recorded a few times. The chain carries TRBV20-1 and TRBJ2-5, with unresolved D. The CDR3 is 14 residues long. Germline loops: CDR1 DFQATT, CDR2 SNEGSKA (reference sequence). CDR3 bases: TGCAGCGCAAACAGTCCGGGTTTTGAAAAGACCCAGTACTTC. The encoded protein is CSANSPGFEKTQYF.

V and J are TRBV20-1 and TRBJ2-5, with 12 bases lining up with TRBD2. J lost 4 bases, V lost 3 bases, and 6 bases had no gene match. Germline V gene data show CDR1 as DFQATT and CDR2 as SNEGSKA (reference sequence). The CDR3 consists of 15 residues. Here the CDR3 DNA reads TGCAGTGCTAGCCCTAGCGGGAGGGCTCCAGAGACCCAGTACTTC. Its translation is CSASPSGRAPETQYF.

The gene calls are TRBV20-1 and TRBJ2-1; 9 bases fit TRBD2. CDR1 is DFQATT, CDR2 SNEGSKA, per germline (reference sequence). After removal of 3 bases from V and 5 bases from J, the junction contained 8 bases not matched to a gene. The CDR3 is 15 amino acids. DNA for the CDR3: TGCAGTGCTAGTCCCGGGACTAGCATTGACAATGAGCAGTTCTTC. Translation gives CSASPGTSIDNEQFF.

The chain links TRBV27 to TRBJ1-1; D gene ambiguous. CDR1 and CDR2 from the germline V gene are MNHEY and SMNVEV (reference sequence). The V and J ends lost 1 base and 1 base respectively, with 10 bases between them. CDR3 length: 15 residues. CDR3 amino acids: CASSLFQSTNTEAFF. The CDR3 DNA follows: TGTGCCAGCAGTTTATTCCAGAGCACGAACACTGAAGCTTTCTTT.

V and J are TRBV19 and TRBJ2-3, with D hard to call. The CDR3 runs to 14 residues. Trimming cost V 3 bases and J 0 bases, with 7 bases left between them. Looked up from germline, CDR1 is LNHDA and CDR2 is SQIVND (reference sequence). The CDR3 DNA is TGTGCCAGTAGTATGGATCCTAGCACAGATACGCAGTATTTT. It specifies CASSMDPSTDTQYF.

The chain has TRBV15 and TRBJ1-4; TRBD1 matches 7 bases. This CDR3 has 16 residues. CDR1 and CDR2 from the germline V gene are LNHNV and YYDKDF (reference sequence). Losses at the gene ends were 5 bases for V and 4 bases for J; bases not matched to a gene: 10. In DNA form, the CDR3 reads TGTGCCACCAGCGGCCAGACAGGGCGACATAATGAAAAACTGTTTTTT. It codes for CATSGQTGRHNEKLFF.

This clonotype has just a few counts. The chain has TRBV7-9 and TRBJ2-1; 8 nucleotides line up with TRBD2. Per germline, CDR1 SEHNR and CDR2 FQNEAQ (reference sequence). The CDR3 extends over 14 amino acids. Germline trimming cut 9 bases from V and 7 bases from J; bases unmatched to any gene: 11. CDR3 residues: CASVLAGFYNEQFF. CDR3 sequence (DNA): TGTGCCAGTGTTTTAGCGGGGTTTTATAATGAGCAGTTCTTC.

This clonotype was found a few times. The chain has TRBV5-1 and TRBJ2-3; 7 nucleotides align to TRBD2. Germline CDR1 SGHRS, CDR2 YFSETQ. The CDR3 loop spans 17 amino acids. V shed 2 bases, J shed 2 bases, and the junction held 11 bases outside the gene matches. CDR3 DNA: TGCGCCAGCAGCTTTCTGGGAGCGGGACTGATCACAGATACGCAGTATTTT. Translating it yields CASSFLGAGLITDTQYF.

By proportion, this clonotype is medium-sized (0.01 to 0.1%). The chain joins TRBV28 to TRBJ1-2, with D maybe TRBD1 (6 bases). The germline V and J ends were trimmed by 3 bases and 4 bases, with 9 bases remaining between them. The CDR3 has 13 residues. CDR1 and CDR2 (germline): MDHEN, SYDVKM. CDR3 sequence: CASSFTGPYGYTF. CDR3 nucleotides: TGTGCCAGCAGTTTCACAGGGCCCTATGGCTACACCTTC.